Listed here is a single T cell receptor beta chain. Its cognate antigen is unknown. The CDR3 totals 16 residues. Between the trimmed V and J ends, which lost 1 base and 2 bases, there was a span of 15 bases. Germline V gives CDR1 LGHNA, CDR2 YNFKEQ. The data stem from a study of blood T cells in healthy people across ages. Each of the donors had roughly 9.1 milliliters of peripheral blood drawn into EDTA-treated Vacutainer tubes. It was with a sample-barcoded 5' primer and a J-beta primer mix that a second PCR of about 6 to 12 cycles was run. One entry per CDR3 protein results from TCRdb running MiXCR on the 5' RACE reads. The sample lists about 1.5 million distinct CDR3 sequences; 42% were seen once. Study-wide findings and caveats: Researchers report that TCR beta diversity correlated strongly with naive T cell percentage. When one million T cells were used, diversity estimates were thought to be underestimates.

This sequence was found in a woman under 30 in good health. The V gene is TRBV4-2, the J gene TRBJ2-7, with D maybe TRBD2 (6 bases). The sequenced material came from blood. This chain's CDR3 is CASSQVPRERTYEQYF. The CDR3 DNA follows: TGTGCCAGCAGCCAAGTCCCCCGGGAGCGCACCTACGAGCAGTACTTC.